This T cell receptor (beta chain) was sequenced during a study of T cell responses to AZD1222 COVID-19 vaccine (dated by TCRdb to the early 2020s). General notes on the study: A total of 233 trial participants underwent TCR sequencing, of whom 207 had received two doses of AZD1222 and about 25 had received two doses of the MenACWY control vaccine. Enrollment into the trials was organized by age into subgroups of 18-55, 56-69 and 70-plus years, and those subgroups contained roughly 160, 29 and 62 TCR-sequenced participants, respectively. The full study reports these points: The whole spike protein was spanned by vaccine-associated CD4 TCRs, and dominant responses were seen in regions 160-218 and 743-854. Participants were mostly white British, with more females than males. The authors suggested clonal diversity may have been underestimated. Conclusions about previously exposed vaccinees are limited because only a handful of AZD1222 recipients were SARS-CoV-2 seropositive at baseline. After two AZD1222 doses, both the breadth and the depth of spike-specific TCRs were significantly higher than at day 0 and than in MenACWY recipients. Reportedly, almost half of the unique spike-specific TCRs recognized epitopes lying outside the regions that are mutated in the B.1.351 and B.1.1.7 variants. Because no samples from the day 14 peak response were available, repertoires could be characterized only after the peak T cell response. In the small 56-69-year group, the increase in depth fell short of significance, most likely because of low power.

The CDR3 regions of human TCRbeta chains were subjected to immunosequencing. As for the original processing: Repertoire TCRs were checked for matches against a reference library of SARS-CoV-2-specific TCRs that had been generated using the MIRA antigen-specificity platform. Breadth was defined as the fraction of unique TCRs that were SARS-CoV-2-associated, and depth was defined as the fraction of total T cells that were SARS-CoV-2-associated. Each spike-specific TCR was assigned to its reactive spike region and to a CD4 or CD8 class using the MIRA data. Log10-transformed breadth and depth values were compared by one-way ANOVA with Sidak's multiple comparisons tests. The source is immuneACCESS, and TCRdb retained only in-frame sequences with V and J called. Part of the clones is not carried over; for the studies checked, unresolved V genes explain less than half of this, and the remainder is unexplained. Clone size and V and J calls were adopted from that table, with D and trimming inferred from the DNA. The sample yields about 140,000 clones; 85% to 95% were counted once. Over 0.9% of the sample goes to the ten largest clones.

Remarks on this clone: Its recognized antigen is unknown. One base away there is no much larger clone; base qualities are not given.

The germline V gene supplies CDR1 MNHEY and CDR2 SVGEGT. Reading from cysteine to phenylalanine, the CDR3 counts 14 amino acids. Only CDR3 DNA is held: 42 bases, read in frame from base 1. The germline ends are 8 bases apart after V is trimmed by 0 bases and J by 4 bases. The time point label of this sample denotes: baseline before first vaccination. The sample's treatment or condition label, in plain terms: meningococcal conjugate vaccine given as trial control. The vaccinee samples were drawn from two UK trials, COV001 and COV002, one of which was a single-blind randomized controlled phase 2/3 trial testing AZD1222 (ChAdOx1 nCoV-19) in healthy adults. Trial participant PBMC samples were collected at day 0 and day 28 after the second dose for TCRbeta chain sequencing.

The material sequenced was peripheral blood, taken on day 0 of MenACWY control vaccination. The sequence came from an adult in good health. The chain uses TRBV6-2 or TRBV6-3 and TRBJ2-3; the D gene lacks a confident call. The nucleotide sequence reads as follows: TGTGCCAGCAGTTACTCGAACTCAGCAGATACGCAGTATTTT. It translates to CASSYSNSADTQYF.